The next 27 T cell receptor beta chains were all read from a single sample in a study of shared clonotypes between healthy human individuals. Data came from immunoSEQ multiplex PCR; TCRdb stores just in-frame clones and leaves some out. The sample has around 2,000,000 clones; 85% to 95% are singletons. CD45RO-negative, CCR7-positively selected cells formed the naive CD8 fraction, excluding terminally differentiated effector memory CD45RA+ cells. Sequencing was performed on naive CD8+ T cells sorted from blood. These receptors originate from a man aged 18 to 35 in good health.

V gene TRBV30 combines with J gene TRBJ1-2, with unresolved D. In germline, CDR1 is GTSNPN, CDR2 SVGIG (reference sequence). The CDR3 is 15 residues long. Trimming shortened V by 3 bases and J by 7 bases, and 21 bases separated the two germline ends. The CDR3 nucleotides are TGTGCCTGGAGCCTGACGGGAATGTGGGCTATTGGCTACACCTTC. Its protein is CAWSLTGMWAIGYTF.

A note on this clone: Other nucleotide sequences from this sample produce the same CDR3. V and J are TRBV4-1 and TRBJ2-7, with 11 bases identical to TRBD1. The V and J ends lost 4 bases and 0 bases, in that order; junction bases with no gene match: 2. CDR1 MGHRA and CDR2 YSYEKL come from the germline V gene. The CDR3 extends over 15 amino acids. CDR3 sequence reads: CASSLGTGGSYEQYF. The CDR3 region has the DNA TGCGCCAGCAGCCTTGGGACAGGGGGCTCCTACGAGCAGTACTTC.

The chain recombines TRBV5-4 with TRBJ2-3, with TRBD2 as a possible D gene (6 bases). V was cut by 2 bases and J by 5 bases, with 12 bases left in between. CDR1 is SGHNT and CDR2 is YYREEE in the germline V gene (reference sequence). This CDR3 comprises 14 residues. CDR3 bases: TGTGCCAGCAGCTTAGGCGGGACCCAAGATACGCAGTATTTT. The encoded protein is CASSLGGTQDTQYF.

On this clone itself: Other nucleotide sequences from this sample produce the same CDR3. The J gene is TRBJ2-7, the V gene TRBV7-9; 8 bases match TRBD1. CDR1 is SEHNR and CDR2 is FQNEAQ in the germline V gene (reference sequence). This CDR3 has 13 residues. V gave up 5 bases and J gave up 2 bases; unmatched junction bases: 2. The DNA for the CDR3 is TGTGCCAGCAGCCTGACAGGGGCCTACGAGCAGTACTTC. The encoded protein is CASSLTGAYEQYF.

The genes are TRBV9 and TRBJ2-1; TRBD2 aligns across 13 bases. Germline CDR1 is SGDLS and CDR2 is YYNGEE. This CDR3 comprises 18 residues. J was trimmed by 1 base and V by 2 bases; bases with no gene match: 6. This chain's CDR3 is CASSVSGTSGDSYNEQFF. The CDR3 nucleotides are TGTGCCAGCAGCGTTTCCGGGACTAGCGGGGATTCCTACAATGAGCAGTTCTTC.

This chain joins TRBV10-3 and TRBJ2-1; 10 nucleotides match TRBD2. This CDR3 has 15 residues. In germline, CDR1 is ENHRY, CDR2 SYGVKD. J gave up 6 bases and V 6 bases, and 8 bases lay outside the gene matches. The CDR3 DNA reads TGTGCCATCAGAGCGGGGGTAGCGGGGGGCAATGAGCAGTTCTTC. Translating gives CAIRAGVAGGNEQFF.

This rearrangement joins TRBV5-6 to TRBJ2-7, with no clear D. CDR1 is SGHDT, CDR2 YYEEEE, per germline. The V and J ends lost 2 bases and 7 bases respectively, with 13 bases between them. The CDR3 loop spans 13 amino acids. CDR3 bases: TGTGCCAGCAGCTTCGGCGGCCCCGGAGAGCAGTACTTC. Translated, it gives CASSFGGPGEQYF.

A note on this clone: This specimen includes other DNA sequences encoding the same CDR3. This chain links TRBV30 with TRBJ1-5; 10 bases map to TRBD1. Per germline, CDR1 GTSNPN and CDR2 SVGIG (reference sequence). V was pared by 0 bases and J by 4 bases, with 0 bases of the junction left unmatched. The CDR3 is 14 amino acids. The CDR3 nucleotides are TGTGCCTGGAGTGTGGGACAGGGGAATCAGCCCCAGCATTTT. This encodes CAWSVGQGNQPQHF.

This chain connects TRBV2 to TRBJ1-1; no reliable D call. This CDR3 spans 13 amino acids. V gave up 1 base and J gave up 3 bases, with 6 bases separating them. The germline V gene has CDR1 SNHLY and CDR2 FYNNEI. The CDR3 spells CASSEEGHTEAFF. The CDR3, as DNA: TGTGCCAGCAGTGAAGAGGGTCACACTGAAGCTTTCTTT.

This chain connects TRBV4-3 to TRBJ1-1; D ambiguous. CDR3 length equals 15 residues. With 1 base removed from V and 1 base from J, the gap between germline ends came to 10 bases. The germline CDR1 and CDR2 sequences are LGHNA and YSLEER. The DNA of the CDR3 is TGCGCCAGCAGCCAAGCTTGGGGAGGGAACACTGAAGCTTTCTTT. It is translated as CASSQAWGGNTEAFF.

About this clone: The sample contains more than one DNA sequence encoding this CDR3. This chain connects TRBV30 to TRBJ2-7; possible D gene TRBD1, 5 bases. V shed 0 bases and J shed 4 bases, with 10 bases lying between them. CDR1 is GTSNPN and CDR2 is SVGIG in the germline V gene (reference sequence). This CDR3 has 13 residues. CDR3 in amino acids: CAWSVGQGYEQYF. The CDR3 DNA follows: TGTGCCTGGAGTGTCGGCCAGGGTTACGAGCAGTACTTC.

The rearrangement uses TRBV6-5 and TRBJ1-6; weak D call: TRBD1 (5 bases). Trimming took 2 bases from V and 10 from J, leaving 15 bases between them. The CDR3 extends over 15 amino acids. The germline V gene has CDR1 MNHEY and CDR2 SVGAGI. The chain's CDR3 is CASSYGKGLFSPLHF. The DNA for the CDR3 is TGTGCCAGCAGTTACGGGAAGGGGCTCTTCTCACCCCTCCACTTT.

The CDR3 reads CASSSDRGPLYGYTF. CDR3 in DNA: TGTGCCAGCTCCTCCGACAGGGGTCCCCTCTATGGCTACACCTTC. The V call is TRBV18, the J call TRBJ1-2; 8 bases map to TRBD1. Unmatched junction bases numbered 10, after V lost 6 bases and J lost 4 bases. The CDR3 has 15 amino acids. CDR1 and CDR2 (germline): KGHSH, LQKENI.

This clone has a single count. The chain is built from TRBV9 and TRBJ1-5, with D tentatively TRBD1 (5 bases). Trimming stripped 4 bases from V and 8 bases from J, with 19 bases between. The germline CDR1 and CDR2 sequences are SGDLS and YYNGEE. The CDR3 totals 15 residues. The CDR3 loop is CASSPGGTVGEPQHF. The CDR3 nucleotides are TGTGCCAGCAGCCCTGGGGGAACCGTTGGTGAGCCCCAGCATTTT. The full variable domain, completed using reference TRBV9 and TRBJ1-5, is DSGVTQTPKHLITATGQRVTLRCSPRSGDLSVYWYQQSLDQGLQFLIQYYNGEERAKGNILERFSAQQFPDLHSELNLSSLELGDSALYFCASSPGGTVGEPQHFGDGTRLSIL.

The chain uses TRBV7-2 and TRBJ2-7, with 10 bases matching TRBD2. CDR1 is SGHTA and CDR2 is FQGNSA in the germline V gene. The CDR3 has 14 residues. J was trimmed by 5 bases and V by 2 bases; bases with no gene match: 3. CDR3 nucleotides: TGTGCCAGCAGCTTAACTAGCGGGATCCACGAGCAGTACTTC. Translated: CASSLTSGIHEQYF.

The V call is TRBV5-4, the J call TRBJ2-5; no reliable D call. The CDR3 contains 14 residues. The V end was cut by 2 bases, the J end by 8 bases, with 16 bases between. Germline CDR1 reads SGHNT; CDR2 reads YYREEE (reference sequence). Here the CDR3 DNA reads TGTGCCAGCAGCTTTGGAATTTCAAAGGAAACCCAGTACTTC. Translated, it gives CASSFGISKETQYF.

The genes are TRBV7-9 and TRBJ1-1; weak D call: TRBD1 (6 bases). The germline V gene encodes CDR1 SEHNR and CDR2 FQNEAQ (reference sequence). This CDR3 comprises 14 residues. The V and J ends lost 8 bases and 1 base respectively, with 14 bases between them. In DNA, the CDR3 is TGTGCCAGCTATCAGGGGACCGGGAACACTGAAGCTTTCTTT. It yields the protein CASYQGTGNTEAFF.

V and J are TRBV7-8 and TRBJ1-1; D remains ambiguous. CDR1 and CDR2 from the germline V gene are SGHVS and FQNEAQ. Trimming took off 1 base at V and 7 bases at J, with 7 bases between the two ends. This CDR3 has 12 residues. The CDR3 DNA reads as TGTGCCAGCAGCTTAGTTGGGGTTGAAGCTTTCTTT. This gives the protein CASSLVGVEAFF.

This clone was seen more than once but under ten times. Other DNA sequences of this sample code for an identical CDR3. The chain couples TRBV7-9 to TRBJ1-5; the match to TRBD1 covers 10 bases. The CDR3 contains 15 residues. Germline loops: CDR1 SEHNR, CDR2 FQNEAQ (reference sequence). V was clipped by 0 bases and J by 5 bases; unmatched bases: 1. Here the CDR3 reads CASSLAGQGHQPQHF. Written as DNA, the CDR3 is TGTGCCAGCAGCTTAGCGGGACAGGGGCATCAGCCCCAGCATTTT.

This clone was seen a single time. The V gene is TRBV29-1, the J gene TRBJ1-2, with D unclear. The germline V gene has CDR1 SQVTM and CDR2 ANQGSEA. The CDR3 spans 13 residues. V dropped 4 bases and J dropped 4 bases, with 13 bases sitting between them. The CDR3 is CSVVGGGLYGYTF. In DNA, the CDR3 is TGCAGCGTTGTTGGAGGCGGGCTCTATGGCTACACCTTC. The entire variable domain, with the rest obtained from reference TRBV29-1 and TRBJ1-2, is as follows: SAVISQKPSRDICQRGTSLTIQCQVDSQVTMMFWYRQQPGQSLTLIATANQGSEATYESGFVIDKFPISRPNLTFSTLTVSNMSPEDSSIYLCSVVGGGLYGYTFGSGTRLTVV.

The chain carries TRBV27 and TRBJ2-7; D gene unclear. This CDR3 is built from 15 residues. The germline CDR1 and CDR2 sequences are MNHEY and SMNVEV (reference sequence). The germline V and J ends were trimmed by 5 bases and 2 bases, with 16 bases remaining between them. The CDR3 is CASSAATAAPYEQYF. Here the CDR3 DNA reads TGTGCCAGCAGTGCCGCCACGGCGGCCCCCTACGAGCAGTACTTC.

This chain connects TRBV4-3 to TRBJ2-1; 8 nucleotides match TRBD2. The CDR3 is made up of 16 amino acids. Germline V lookup: CDR1 LGHNA, CDR2 YSLEER. The V segment lost 0 bases and the J segment 2 bases; nucleotides outside the gene matches: 3. CDR3 coding DNA: TGCGCCAGCAGCCAAGACCCAGCGGGAGCCTACAATGAGCAGTTCTTC. Its translation is CASSQDPAGAYNEQFF.

The chain's CDR3 is CSVVDRDTGELFF. Here the CDR3 DNA reads TGCAGCGTCGTGGACAGGGACACCGGGGAGCTGTTTTTT. V gene TRBV29-1 combines with J gene TRBJ2-2; 8 bases are shared with TRBD1. V dropped 6 bases and J dropped 3; count of bases not matched to a gene: 3. Germline CDR1 and CDR2: SQVTM and ANQGSEA. This CDR3 region has 13 residues.

In the case of this clone: The same CDR3 also results from other DNA sequences found in this sample. J is TRBJ2-2 and V is TRBV7-2; D is undetermined. This CDR3 spans 14 amino acids. V was trimmed by 2 bases and J by 1 base, leaving 5 bases between them. Per germline, CDR1 SGHTA and CDR2 FQGNSA. The CDR3 here is CASSLTGNTGELFF. The CDR3 DNA sequence: TGTGCCAGCAGCTTAACCGGGAACACCGGGGAGCTGTTTTTT. Variable domain in full (rest from reference TRBV7-2 and TRBJ2-2): GAGVSQSPSNKVTEKGKDVELRCDPISGHTALYWYRQSLGQGLEFLIYFQGNSAPDKSGLPSDRFSAERTGGSVSTLTIQRTQQEDSAVYLCASSLTGNTGELFFGEGSRLTVL.

This sequence joins TRBV7-8 and TRBJ2-7; a weak D match, TRBD2 (5 bases). In germline, CDR1 is SGHVS, CDR2 FQNEAQ. The V gene lost 1 base and the J gene lost 0 bases, with 10 bases spanning the gap. The CDR3 sequence is 15 residues long. The CDR3 region is CASSLVVSGSYEQYF. CDR3 nucleotides: TGTGCCAGCAGCTTAGTGGTCAGCGGCTCCTACGAGCAGTACTTC. Full variable domain (missing parts from reference TRBV7-8 and TRBJ2-7): GAGVSQSPRYKVAKRGQDVALRCDPISGHVSLFWYQQALGQGPEFLTYFQNEAQLDKSGLPSDRFFAERPEGSVSTLKIQRTQQEDSAVYLCASSLVVSGSYEQYFGPGTRLTVT.

Concerning this clone: Other DNA sequences in this sample translate to the same CDR3. This rearrangement joins TRBV9 to TRBJ2-7, with TRBD1 matching 9 bases. V was pared by 0 bases and J by 5 bases, with 3 bases of the junction left unmatched. CDR1 SGDLS and CDR2 YYNGEE come from the germline V gene. CDR3 length: 14 residues. The CDR3 DNA is TGTGCCAGCAGCGTAGGGGACAGGGCGAACGAGCAGTACTTC. It encodes CASSVGDRANEQYF.

This rearrangement joins TRBV13 to TRBJ2-7, with 8 positions matching TRBD1. V lost 0 bases to trimming and J lost 3 bases; unmatched junction nucleotides: 4. This CDR3 comprises 15 residues. Germline V gene data show CDR1 as PRHDT and CDR2 as FYEKMQ (reference sequence). CDR3 in amino acids: CASSLGLTGDYEQYF. CDR3 sequence (DNA): TGTGCCAGCAGCTTAGGTCTGACAGGGGACTACGAGCAGTACTTC.